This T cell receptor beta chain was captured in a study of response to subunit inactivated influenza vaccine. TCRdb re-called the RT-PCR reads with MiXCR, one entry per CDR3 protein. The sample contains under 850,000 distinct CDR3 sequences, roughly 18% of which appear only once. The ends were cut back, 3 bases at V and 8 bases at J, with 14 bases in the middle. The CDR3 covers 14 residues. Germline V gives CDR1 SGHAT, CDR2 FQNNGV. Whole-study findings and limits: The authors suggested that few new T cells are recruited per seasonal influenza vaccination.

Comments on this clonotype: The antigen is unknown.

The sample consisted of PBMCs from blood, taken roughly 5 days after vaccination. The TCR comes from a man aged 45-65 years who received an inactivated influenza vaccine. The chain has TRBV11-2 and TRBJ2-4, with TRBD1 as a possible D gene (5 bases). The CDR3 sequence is CASSLGSKGYIQYF. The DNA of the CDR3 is TGTGCCAGCAGCTTGGGCAGTAAGGGGTACATTCAGTACTTC.